The 16 T cell receptor beta chains in this list originate from one sample, sequenced in a study of T-cell reconstitution after alpha-beta-depleted transplantation in children. Using unique molecular identifiers, the investigators prepared the TCRbeta library. MiXCR, run by TCRdb on the PCR reads, gives a single entry per CDR3 protein. Of 700,000 to 850,000 distinct CDR3 sequences listed, around 17% are singletons. The sequencing used PBMCs, mostly from graft donor cells, collected 360 days after TCRalphabeta/CD19-depleted stem cell transplant. All receptors derive from a male patient younger than 18 who had a stem cell transplant for acute lymphoblastic leukemia, so the T cells may come from the graft donor.

The genes are TRBV27 and TRBJ2-3; 12 nucleotides agree with TRBD2. V lost 6 bases and J lost 3; bases outside the gene matches: 4. Germline V gene data show CDR1 as MNHEY and CDR2 as SMNVEV (reference sequence). This CDR3 spans 15 amino acids. CDR3 DNA: TGTGCCAGCAGGGGGGGGACTAGCGGGACAGATACGCAGTATTTT. This encodes CASRGGTSGTDTQYF.

In this sample, this clonotype turned up many times. The chain recombines TRBV9 with TRBJ2-7; 7 bases agree with TRBD2. CDR3 size: 15 residues. The J segment lost 0 bases and the V segment lost 0 bases, leaving 3 bases of the junction unmatched. Germline-derived CDR1 and CDR2 are SGDLS and YYNGEE. The CDR3 loop reads CASSVGSGDSYEQYF. The CDR3 nucleotides read TGTGCCAGCAGCGTAGGGAGCGGGGACTCCTACGAGCAGTACTTC.

This clonotype was observed at least ten times. The chain combines TRBV7-3 with TRBJ2-1; the match to TRBD2 covers 8 bases. This CDR3 comprises 15 residues. Germline lookup yields CDR1 SGHTA and CDR2 FQGTGA. V gave up 0 bases and J gave up 4 bases; unmatched junction bases: 2. The CDR3 nucleotides are TGTGCCAGCAGCTTAACAGCTAGCGGGTACAATGAGCAGTTCTTC. It yields the protein CASSLTASGYNEQFF.

The chain carries TRBV5-1 and TRBJ2-7; the D gene is possibly TRBD2 (5 bases). Trimming took off 4 bases at V and 2 bases at J, with 13 bases between the two ends. In germline, CDR1 is SGHRS, CDR2 YFSETQ. The CDR3 covers 14 residues. CDR3 nucleotides: TGCGCCAGCAGCATTCCGGACGGGGCCTACGAGCAGTACTTC. It yields the protein CASSIPDGAYEQYF. Based on the CDR3 plus reference TRBV5-1 and TRBJ2-7, the full variable domain is KAGVTQTPRYLIKTRGQQVTLSCSPISGHRSVSWYQQTPGQGLQFLFEYFSETQRNKGNFPGRFSGRQFSNSRSEMNVSTLELGDSALYLCASSIPDGAYEQYFGPGTRLTVT.

This clonotype has only a few counts. V is TRBV15 and J is TRBJ2-3; D is undetermined. This CDR3 is built from 15 residues. Trimming took 4 bases from V and 2 from J, leaving 13 bases between them. Looked up from germline, CDR1 is LNHNV and CDR2 is YYDKDF (reference sequence). The CDR3, as DNA: TGTGCCACCAGCATCAGCAGTTCAACCACAGATACGCAGTATTTT. This translates into CATSISSSTTDTQYF. The full variable domain, its missing parts supplied by reference TRBV15 and TRBJ2-3, is DAMVIQNPRYQVTQFGKPVTLSCSQTLNHNVMYWYQQKSSQAPKLLFHYYDKDFNNEADTPDNFQSRRPNTSFCFLDIRSPGLGDTAMYLCATSISSSTTDTQYFGPGTRLTVL.

This clonotype was detected only a few times. The chain couples TRBV20-1 to TRBJ2-1; possibly TRBD1 for D (5 bases). The CDR3 length is 12 residues. Germline loops: CDR1 DFQATT, CDR2 SNEGSKA (reference sequence). Deletions cut 6 bases from V and 3 bases from J, with 9 bases between. This CDR3 reads CSAGQLYNEQFF. In DNA, the CDR3 is TGCAGTGCCGGACAACTCTACAATGAGCAGTTCTTC.

CDR3 bases: TGCGCCAGCACTCCTTTATTCAGGACAGTCGGGGCCAAAAACATTCAGTACTTC. This translates into CASTPLFRTVGAKNIQYF. The chain joins TRBV4-1 to TRBJ2-4; D is perhaps TRBD1 (6 bases). Trimming shortened V by 7 bases and J by 1 base, and 23 bases separated the two germline ends. The CDR3 runs to 18 residues. Germline-derived CDR1 and CDR2 are MGHRA and YSYEKL.

The V and J genes are TRBV11-2 and TRBJ2-5; D may be TRBD1 (6 bases). V dropped 1 base and J dropped 5 bases, with 11 bases sitting between them. CDR3 length: 14 residues. Per germline, CDR1 SGHAT and CDR2 FQNNGV. The CDR3 DNA reads TGTGCCAGCAGCTTAGGTGTTCAGGGGGAGACCCAGTACTTC. Amino acids: CASSLGVQGETQYF.

The chain couples TRBV20-1 to TRBJ2-7, with 10 bases that match TRBD2. Germline V gene sequence: CDR1 DFQATT, CDR2 SNEGSKA (reference sequence). The CDR3 runs 18 residues. Trimming at V came to 0 bases and at J to 2 bases, leaving 13 bases not matched to a gene. This CDR3 reads CSARDEFLIAGGPYEQYF. CDR3 in DNA: TGCAGTGCTAGAGACGAATTCCTTATAGCGGGAGGACCCTACGAGCAGTACTTC.

This clonotype has only a few counts. The chain couples TRBV12-3 or TRBV12-4 to TRBJ1-1, with no clear D. V dropped 2 bases and J dropped 5 bases, with 21 bases sitting between them. This CDR3 spans 17 amino acids. The CDR3 sequence: CASSLLLGRTSMTEAFF. The CDR3 coding sequence is TGTGCCAGCAGTTTACTCTTGGGTCGGACGAGTATGACTGAAGCTTTCTTT.

This clonotype came up a few times. The genes are TRBV7-3 and TRBJ2-7; TRBD2 matches at 12 bases. Germline CDR1 reads SGHTA; CDR2 reads FQGTGA. This CDR3 has 15 amino acids. V was pared by 2 bases and J by 5 bases, with 4 bases of the junction left unmatched. In DNA, the CDR3 is TGTGCCAGCAGCTTACTAGCGGGAGGGCCCAACGAGCAGTACTTC. As protein: CASSLLAGGPNEQYF.

This clonotype was picked up many times. The CDR3, as DNA: TGTGCCAGCAGGCTGGATGGGACTAGCGGATACAATGAGCAGTTCTTC. Amino acids: CASRLDGTSGYNEQFF. The chain carries TRBV12-3 or TRBV12-4 and TRBJ2-1, with 11 bases fitting TRBD2. J gave up 4 bases and V 6 bases, and 8 bases lay outside the gene matches. The CDR3 totals 16 residues.

V usage is TRBV10-2 and J usage is TRBJ2-7; tentatively, D is TRBD1 (5 bases). Germline V gene sequence: CDR1 WSHSY, CDR2 SAAADI. With 11 bases removed from V and 5 bases from J, the gap between germline ends came to 28 bases. There are 16 residues in the CDR3. CDR3 nucleotide sequence: TGCGCCGTCCCCGTGGTGGACACACACCCAAGGGACGAGCAGTACTTC. Amino acids: CAVPVVDTHPRDEQYF.

The chain is built from TRBV6-1 and TRBJ1-5; D might be TRBD1 (6 bases). The V and J ends lost 0 bases and 4 bases respectively, with 13 bases between them. The germline CDR1 and CDR2 sequences are MNHNS and SASEGT. CDR3 length: 16 amino acids. The CDR3, as DNA: TGTGCCAGCAGTGAAGCGGTGACAGGTACGAATCAGCCCCAGCATTTT. It specifies CASSEAVTGTNQPQHF.

V and J are TRBV3-1 and TRBJ1-4; D unclear. The CDR3 loop spans 15 amino acids. V shed 0 bases and J shed 7 bases, with 12 bases lying between them. Germline V lookup: CDR1 LGHDT, CDR2 YNNKEL (reference sequence). As DNA, the CDR3 is TGTGCCAGCAGCCAAGATTGGTGGAAGGGTGAAAAACTGTTTTTT. Amino acid sequence: CASSQDWWKGEKLFF. The variable domain in full, with the rest retrieved from reference TRBV3-1 and TRBJ1-4, is DTAVSQTPKYLVTQMGNDKSIKCEQNLGHDTMYWYKQDSKKFLKIMFSYNNKELIINETVPNRFSPKSPDKAHLNLHINSLELGDSAVYFCASSQDWWKGEKLFFGSGTQLSVL.

This clonotype was counted between two and nine times. The chain carries TRBV28 and TRBJ2-7; TRBD2 matches at 15 bases. V lost 6 bases and J lost 7; bases outside the gene matches: 7. Germline CDR1 reads MDHEN; CDR2 reads SYDVKM. The CDR3 loop spans 15 amino acids. The CDR3 DNA is TGTGCCAGCAGCCCTGGGACTAGCGGGAGGAAAGAGCAGTACTTC. Translated, it gives CASSPGTSGRKEQYF. Full variable domain (missing parts from reference TRBV28 and TRBJ2-7): DVKVTQSSRYLVKRTGEKVFLECVQDMDHENMFWYRQDPGLGLRLIYFSYDVKMKEKGDIPEGYSVSREKKERFSLILESASTNQTSMYLCASSPGTSGRKEQYFGPGTRLTVT.